This TCR beta chain was obtained from a study of blood T cell repertoires in COVID-19. The overall study: The study drew acute and convalescent COVID-19 samples from the United States, Italy and Spain.

Clones were read by immunoSEQ multiplex PCR, and TCRdb kept only the in-frame ones, dropping some. The sample consists of about 250,000 clones, around 88% of them appearing once. The V segment lost 2 bases and the J segment 6 bases; nucleotides outside the gene matches: 6. Germline CDR1 reads SEHNR; CDR2 reads FQNEAQ (reference sequence). CDR3 length: 16 residues. This TCR came from an elderly man with acute or convalescent COVID-19. Sequences were obtained from peripheral blood. The rearrangement links TRBV7-9 to TRBJ2-2, with TRBD1 identical over 10 bases. CDR3: CASSLTGQGDSGELFF. The CDR3 bases are TGTGCCAGCAGCTTAACCGGACAGGGGGATTCCGGGGAGCTGTTTTTT.